Shown below are 18 T cell receptor beta chains from a single sample sequenced in a study of cytomegalovirus exposure and HLA in healthy donors. Produced via immunoSEQ multiplex PCR; TCRdb's table is partial and in-frame only. Here the sample spans roughly 86,000 clones, 90% to 96% being singletons. The specimen sequenced was PBMCs. The receptors originated from a man aged 18 to 30 in good health and CMV-seropositive.

This chain connects TRBV5-1 to TRBJ1-2, with D possibly being TRBD1 (6 bases). Germline CDR1 and CDR2: SGHRS and YFSETQ. This CDR3 has 14 residues. Deletions cut 2 bases from V and 6 bases from J, with 14 bases between. The CDR3 nucleotides are TGCGCCAGCAGCTTCGGGTCAGGGGAACATGGCTACACCTTC. Translation: CASSFGSGEHGYTF.

The V and J genes are TRBV11-1 and TRBJ2-7; 8 bases are shared with TRBD1. CDR3 size: 14 residues. The V gene end was trimmed by 0 bases and the J gene end by 5 bases; junction bases not matched to a gene: 3. Germline lookup yields CDR1 SGHAT and CDR2 FQDESV (reference sequence). The CDR3 sequence is CASSLADRAHEQYF. The CDR3 DNA reads as TGTGCCAGCAGCTTAGCGGACAGGGCCCACGAGCAGTACTTC.

V is TRBV5-1 and J is TRBJ2-2; 9 bases align to TRBD2. The CDR3 length is 16 residues. V shed 4 bases, J shed 4 bases, and the junction held 8 bases outside the gene matches. Germline assignment: CDR1 SGHRS and CDR2 YFSETQ. The CDR3 nucleotides read TGCGCCAGCAGCGCCGGGGTGACTAGCGGCACCGGGGAGCTGTTTTTT. It yields the protein CASSAGVTSGTGELFF.

This chain links TRBV28 with TRBJ1-5, with 7 bases aligning to TRBD1. J lost 4 bases, V lost 5 bases, and 5 bases had no gene match. The CDR3 covers 14 residues. Germline V lookup: CDR1 MDHEN, CDR2 SYDVKM. The CDR3 DNA reads TGTGCCAGCAGTCGGGACAGAACGAATCAGCCCCAGCATTTT. This translates into CASSRDRTNQPQHF.

This rearrangement joins TRBV27 to TRBJ1-1; TRBD1 is a possible D gene (6 bases). Germline CDR1 reads MNHEY; CDR2 reads SMNVEV (reference sequence). Trimming cost V 5 bases and J 8 bases, with 12 bases left between them. This CDR3 is 12 amino acids long. The chain's CDR3 is CASSPGQPEAFF. DNA for the CDR3: TGTGCCAGCAGTCCAGGACAGCCCGAAGCTTTCTTT.

V gene TRBV2 combines with J gene TRBJ1-1; 7 bases line up with TRBD1. Per the germline V gene, CDR1 is SNHLY and CDR2 is FYNNEI. V was clipped by 8 bases and J by 4 bases; unmatched bases: 10. This CDR3 region has 14 residues. CDR3 region: CASDEQGFGTEAFF. The CDR3 DNA reads as TGTGCCAGCGACGAACAGGGGTTCGGCACTGAAGCTTTCTTT.

This sequence joins TRBV25-1 and TRBJ1-1; D unresolved. The CDR3 contains 12 residues. CDR1 is MGHDK, CDR2 SYGVNS, per germline. Trimming shortened V by 6 bases and J by 4 bases, and 9 bases separated the two germline ends. CDR3 in amino acids: CASSPGSTEAFF. The CDR3 DNA reads as TGTGCCAGCAGCCCCGGTAGCACTGAAGCTTTCTTT. Together with reference TRBV25-1 and TRBJ1-1, the CDR3 gives the full variable domain: EADIYQTPRYLVIGTGKKITLECSQTMGHDKMYWYQQDPGMELHLIHYSYGVNSTEKGDLSSESTVSRIRTEHFPLTLESARPSHTSQYLCASSPGSTEAFFGQGTRLTVV.

This sequence joins TRBV30 and TRBJ1-4; weak D call: TRBD1 (6 bases). Germline V gives CDR1 GTSNPN, CDR2 SVGIG (reference sequence). V was pared by 3 bases and J by 8 bases, with 16 bases between. This CDR3 has 14 amino acids. The CDR3 nucleotides read TGTGCCTGGAGAGTGAATACAGGGAACGAAAAACTGTTTTTT. It specifies CAWRVNTGNEKLFF.

The rearrangement joins TRBV6-1 to TRBJ2-7, with TRBD1 identical over 8 bases. V was pared by 9 bases and J by 3 bases, with 4 bases of the junction left unmatched. CDR3 length equals 12 residues. Germline V gene sequence: CDR1 MNHNS, CDR2 SASEGT. CDR3 residues: CASSGTGYEQYF. The CDR3 nucleotides read TGTGCCAGTTCCGGGACAGGCTACGAGCAGTACTTC.

To note about this clone: The identical CDR3 is also encoded by other nucleotide sequences in the sample. The rearrangement links TRBV6-5 to TRBJ1-1; tentatively, D is TRBD1 (5 bases). With 0 bases removed from V and 4 bases from J, the gap between germline ends came to 6 bases. The CDR3 consists of 13 residues. CDR1 and CDR2 from the germline V gene are MNHEY and SVGAGI. The DNA of the CDR3 is TGTGCCAGCAGTTACTCGGGGGGCACTGAAGCTTTCTTT. Amino acids: CASSYSGGTEAFF.

The chain has TRBV6-1 and TRBJ1-2; 9 bases line up with TRBD1. The germline V gene encodes CDR1 MNHNS and CDR2 SASEGT. V shed 10 bases, J shed 5 bases, and the junction held 11 bases outside the gene matches. There are 14 residues in the CDR3. This chain's CDR3 is CATYRGRYPYGYTF. The CDR3, as DNA: TGTGCCACTTACAGGGGGCGGTATCCTTATGGCTACACCTTC.

In its sample, this clone was seen once. The genes are TRBV27 and TRBJ2-2; D remains unclear. The CDR3 is 10 amino acids. Per the germline V gene, CDR1 is MNHEY and CDR2 is SMNVEV (reference sequence). V was shortened by 8 bases and J by 6 bases, with 4 bases between the two germline ends. The CDR3 DNA is TGTGCCAGCGGCTCCGGGGAGCTGTTTTTT. It codes for CASGSGELFF.

V usage is TRBV5-1 and J usage is TRBJ1-1; D may be TRBD1 (5 bases). Germline CDR1 is SGHRS and CDR2 is YFSETQ. The CDR3 sequence is 14 residues long. Trimming pared 3 bases from V and 4 bases from J, leaving 13 bases between. CDR3 sequence reads: CASSSGDGATEAFF. The CDR3, as DNA: TGCGCCAGCAGCTCGGGGGACGGGGCCACTGAAGCTTTCTTT.

The J gene is TRBJ2-2, the V gene TRBV27; D gene uncertain. The CDR3 is 14 amino acids. Looked up from germline, CDR1 is MNHEY and CDR2 is SMNVEV (reference sequence). Trimming removed 6 bases from V and 5 bases from J, with 13 bases in between. CDR3 in DNA: TGTGCCAGCAGCCCCCATGACATTACCGGGGAGCTGTTTTTT. Translating gives CASSPHDITGELFF.

This clone is a singleton in its sample. This chain joins TRBV19 and TRBJ2-1; the match to TRBD2 covers 10 bases. This CDR3 contains 14 residues. CDR1 LNHDA and CDR2 SQIVND come from the germline V gene (reference sequence). V dropped 11 bases and J dropped 8; count of bases not matched to a gene: 12. DNA for the CDR3: TGTGCCTCATCCCCTAGCGGGAGTCCCGATGAGCAGTTCTTC. Translating gives CASSPSGSPDEQFF.

This chain joins TRBV7-2 and TRBJ2-5; D call uncertain. CDR1 is SGHTA, CDR2 FQGNSA, per germline. This CDR3 contains 15 residues. V gave up 4 bases and J gave up 1 base, with 13 bases separating them. In DNA form, the CDR3 reads TGTGCCAGCAGCTCAGACCTGGGCAGCCAAGAGACCCAGTACTTC. Its protein product is CASSSDLGSQETQYF.

The rearrangement joins TRBV10-3 to TRBJ2-6, with D tentatively TRBD1 (5 bases). Trimming stripped 6 bases from V and 0 bases from J, with 9 bases between. Per the germline V gene, CDR1 is ENHRY and CDR2 is SYGVKD. The CDR3 loop spans 15 amino acids. For the CDR3, the DNA is TGTGCCATCAGCCTACAGGTCTCTGGGGCCAACGTCCTGACTTTC. Translating it yields CAISLQVSGANVLTF.

The chain has TRBV13 and TRBJ2-7, with a tentative D call TRBD1 (6 bases). CDR1 and CDR2 (germline): PRHDT, FYEKMQ (reference sequence). The CDR3 contains 14 residues. Trimming removed 8 bases at V and 2 bases at J, with 16 bases between. For the CDR3, the DNA is TGTGCCAGCTCCGAAGACAGGAGAACCTACGAGCAGTACTTC. Translated, it gives CASSEDRRTYEQYF.